The present T cell receptor beta chain was sequenced within a study of cytomegalovirus exposure and HLA in healthy donors. The overall study: The roughly 110 validation repertoires matched the 500 to 750 first-cohort repertoires in platform, a later analysis reported. Study-wide findings and caveats: Later, an analysis found that TCR clusters from the first cohort tended to co-occur in the 130 or so validation repertoires. Generally TCR sequences proved uncommon, though certain public TCRs appeared in numerous donors. Reported results showed that the classifier diagnosed cytomegalovirus status with high specificity and sensitivity.

The repertoire was sequenced with immunoSEQ multiplex PCR; TCRdb's copy has only in-frame clones and lacks some. The table includes 130,000 to 150,000 clones, 70% to 90% detected once. This CDR3 has 13 amino acids. V was shortened by 0 bases and J by 7 bases, with 10 bases between the two germline ends. CDR1 and CDR2 (germline): SGHTA, FQGTGA. A note on this clone: No antigen is known for it.

The clonotype originates from a young woman in good health and CMV-seropositive. V and J are TRBV7-3 and TRBJ2-7; possible D gene TRBD1, 5 bases. The sample was PBMCs. The CDR3 here is CASSLTRSGEQYF. CDR3 sequence (DNA): TGTGCCAGCAGCTTAACCCGGTCAGGGGAGCAGTACTTC. Based on the CDR3 plus reference TRBV7-3 and TRBJ2-7, the full variable domain is GAGVSQTPSNKVTEKGKYVELRCDPISGHTALYWYRQSLGQGPEFLIYFQGTGAADDSGLPNDRFFAVRPEGSVSTLKIQRTERGDSAVYLCASSLTRSGEQYFGPGTRLTVT.